A selection of T cell receptor beta chains follows, all from one sample in a study of tumour-infiltrating T cells in Burkitt lymphoma. Assay used: immunoSEQ multiplex PCR; TCRdb lists only in-frame clones, some missing. Of roughly 2,600 clones listed, about 80% are singletons. The material sequenced was tumor tissue. The receptors were sampled from a human donor with diffuse large B-cell lymphoma. The conserved cysteine and the conserved F or W are not part of the CDR3 here. A D gene is named only where the DNA matches it firmly.

d_call: .
v_call: TRBV27
cdr3_aa: ATAQGRGYQPQH

d_call: .
v_call: TRBV5-1
cdr3_aa: ASSLAPVAKNIQY

d_call: .
v_call: TRBV7-6
cdr3_aa: ASSVEGPREKLF

d_call: TRBD2
v_call: TRBV6-6
cdr3_aa: ASTQGAGEPYEQY

d_call: .
v_call: TRBV2
cdr3_aa: ASRPQVETQY

d_call: .
v_call: TRBV2
cdr3_aa: ASRETAPDYYGYT

d_call: .
v_call: TRBV10-3
cdr3_aa: AISGVYNEQF

d_call: TRBD1
v_call: TRBV5-5
cdr3_aa: ASSYGQGVFDEQF

d_call: .
v_call: TRBV6-5
cdr3_aa: ASSAWDNQPQH

d_call: TRBD1
v_call: TRBV10-3
cdr3_aa: AISGGWDRSYNEQF

d_call: .
v_call: TRBV7-3
cdr3_aa: ASSLTQAGANVLT

d_call: .
v_call: TRBV29-1
cdr3_aa: SVAQQETQY

d_call: .
v_call: TRBV15
cdr3_aa: ATSRDRSSTDTQY

d_call: TRBD2
v_call: TRBV11-2
cdr3_aa: ASSLITSAEQY

d_call: .
v_call: TRBV7-8
cdr3_aa: ASSSVRREAEAF

d_call: TRBD2
v_call: TRBV4-3
cdr3_aa: ASSQEGGLAGQETQY

d_call: .
v_call: TRBV27
cdr3_aa: ASSSLGNQPQY

d_call: TRBD2
v_call: TRBV6-1
cdr3_aa: ASSEALAGGLSSYEQY

d_call: .
v_call: TRBV19
cdr3_aa: ASSIGGSRNSPLH

d_call: .
v_call: TRBV29-1
cdr3_aa: SVDLDSSYEQY

d_call: .
v_call: TRBV11-3
cdr3_aa: ASRGRNQETQY

d_call: .
v_call: TRBV29-1
cdr3_aa: SVEQGSGNTIY

d_call: .
v_call: TRBV4-1
cdr3_aa: ASSQDPTSYTGELF

d_call: TRBD2
v_call: TRBV14
cdr3_aa: ASSQDGSGRASYEQY

d_call: TRBD2
v_call: TRBV7-3
cdr3_aa: ASGVAGGYEQY

d_call: .
v_call: TRBV7-3
cdr3_aa: ASSLVGAGYEQY

d_call: TRBD2
v_call: TRBV4-2
cdr3_aa: ASSHKRKLGLVGQF

d_call: .
v_call: TRBV7-9
cdr3_aa: ASSLDHEGGQPQH

d_call: .
v_call: TRBV19
cdr3_aa: ASSIADRRSGANVLT

d_call: TRBD1
v_call: TRBV4-1
cdr3_aa: ASSQDPRGEKLF

d_call: .
v_call: TRBV7-3
cdr3_aa: ASSPGTFPYNEQF

d_call: .
v_call: TRBV14
cdr3_aa: ASSQASPDTQY

d_call: .
v_call: TRBV18
cdr3_aa: ASSPIRERPNTGELF

d_call: .
v_call: TRBV25-1
cdr3_aa: ASGLRGEETQY

d_call: .
v_call: TRBV21-1
cdr3_aa: ASTPSGRGYEQY

d_call: .
v_call: TRBV5-5
cdr3_aa: ASSPGTLVNQPQH

d_call: TRBD2
v_call: TRBV6-5
cdr3_aa: ASSYPGTSGFNEQF

d_call: TRBD2
v_call: TRBV4-1
cdr3_aa: ASSQDTSVEQY

d_call: .
v_call: TRBV7-9
cdr3_aa: ASSFYIMNTEAF

d_call: .
v_call: TRBV9
cdr3_aa: ASSPFGGLTDTQY

d_call: .
v_call: TRBV5-1
cdr3_aa: ASNDGGNSPLH

d_call: TRBD1
v_call: TRBV9
cdr3_aa: ASSVVKTGDSNQPQH

d_call: .
v_call: TRBV6-5
cdr3_aa: ASSSVSPQPYNEQF

d_call: .
v_call: TRBV30
cdr3_aa: AWSLQGAPWSPLH

d_call: .
v_call: TRBV14
cdr3_aa: ASSQVQRRHFTDTQY

d_call: TRBD2
v_call: TRBV29-1
cdr3_aa: SVVAGGGNEQF

d_call: .
v_call: TRBV7-2
cdr3_aa: ASSFRGGEQF

d_call: .
v_call: TRBV4-1
cdr3_aa: ASSQDKGNEQF

d_call: .
v_call: TRBV29-1
cdr3_aa: SVEDPTRYEQF

d_call: .
v_call: TRBV5-5
cdr3_aa: ASSLGTATGELF

d_call: TRBD2
v_call: TRBV9
cdr3_aa: ASSAAPSGTYEQY

d_call: .
v_call: TRBV4-2
cdr3_aa: ASSQDLGSYEQY

d_call: .
v_call: TRBV5-1
cdr3_aa: ASSPATSSYNEQF

d_call: .
v_call: TRBV4-1
cdr3_aa: ASSQELNEQF

d_call: .
v_call: TRBV18
cdr3_aa: ASSPGTAYEQY

d_call: TRBD1
v_call: TRBV6-5
cdr3_aa: ARTPQGLGNTEAF

d_call: TRBD2
v_call: TRBV5-4
cdr3_aa: ASSTGLAGVYTGELF

d_call: .
v_call: TRBV4-1
cdr3_aa: ASSQLRDLIDSPLH

d_call: .
v_call: TRBV30
cdr3_aa: AWRPGDTEAF